Listed here is a single T cell receptor beta chain. The CDR3 totals 17 residues. The V and J ends lost 4 bases and 0 bases respectively, with 17 bases between them. In germline, CDR1 is SGHRS, CDR2 YFSETQ. In the original workflow: Quantification of nucleated cells was approximated via reference gene primer amplification. Clones were sequenced by immunoSEQ multiplex PCR, and TCRdb holds only the in-frame ones, with some missing. V and J calls and clone size come straight from that table; D and trimming were deduced from the DNA. The sample records around 99,000 clones, 80% to 90% being singletons. These data are taken from a study of blood T cell repertoires in COVID-19. The wider study: T cells, B-cell-depleted T cells, or PBMCs provided the cDNA or gDNA that served as material.

The TCR sequence derives from a human donor in a cohort sampled during active COVID-19. The chain combines TRBV5-1 with TRBJ1-3, with no clear D. The specimen sequenced was peripheral blood. CDR3 residues: CASSPGGATSSGNTIYF. CDR3 in DNA: TGCGCCAGCAGCCCAGGAGGAGCTACGAGCTCTGGAAACACCATATATTTT.